This TCR beta chain stems from a study of shared clonotypes between healthy human individuals. Study-level results: Non-shared clonotypes showed lower generation probabilities than clonotypes common to all four donors.

This CDR3 has 15 amino acids. Per the germline V gene, CDR1 is ENHRY and CDR2 is SYGVKD. With 2 bases clipped from V and 7 bases from J, the junction kept 2 bases outside the gene matches. The assay was immunoSEQ multiplex PCR, and TCRdb's table has in-frame clones only and misses some. Of 2 million to 3 million clones in the sample, 80% to 95% were seen once. Of note for this clone: Its antigen remains unknown.

This chain joins TRBV10-3 and TRBJ2-1, with 13 bases aligning to TRBD2. This TCR was sampled from a young man in good health. Some clones in this sample may be carry-over from other donors' samples. Material: naive CD4+ T cells from PBMCs. As to subset: CD45RA+ positively selected. CDR3 nucleotides: TGTGCCATCAGTGAGGGGGGACTAGCGGGAAATGAGCAGTTCTTC. Residues: CAISEGGLAGNEQFF.